These T cell receptor beta chains were read from a single sample in a study of blood T cell repertoires in COVID-19. Generated by immunoSEQ multiplex PCR, the TCRdb table keeps only in-frame clones and is missing some. The sample lists some 250,000 clones, over 80% occurring once. The sample was peripheral blood. The origin of the receptors is a man between 40 and 49 years old with acute or convalescent COVID-19. Each CDR3 is given with its conserved first and last residue. D genes are given only for firm matches. The size of a clone is reported for some rows only, either as once, few or many, or as a class for expanded clones.

d_call: TRBD1; v_call: TRBV18; j_call: TRBJ2-1; clone_size: .; cdr3_aa: CASSPKDRVVDEQFF; cdr3_nt: TGTGCCAGCTCACCGAAGGACAGGGTGGTGGATGAGCAGTTCTTC
d_call: TRBD1; v_call: TRBV3-1/TRBV3-2; j_call: TRBJ1-4; clone_size: .; cdr3_aa: CASSDRANEKLFF; cdr3_nt: TGTGCCAGCAGCGACAGGGCTAATGAAAAACTGTTTTTT
d_call: .; v_call: TRBV12-3/TRBV12-4; j_call: TRBJ1-2; clone_size: .; cdr3_aa: CASSQDQGYGYTF; cdr3_nt: TGTGCCAGCAGCCAGGATCAGGGGTATGGCTACACCTTC
d_call: TRBD2; v_call: TRBV7-2; j_call: TRBJ2-3; clone_size: few; cdr3_aa: CASSSVAGATDTQYF; cdr3_nt: TGTGCCAGCAGCTCCGTAGCGGGAGCAACAGATACGCAGTATTTT
d_call: TRBD1; v_call: TRBV5-5; j_call: TRBJ1-2; clone_size: .; cdr3_aa: CASSSGQGTYGYTF; cdr3_nt: TGTGCCAGCAGCTCGGGACAGGGAACCTATGGCTACACCTTC
d_call: TRBD2; v_call: TRBV30; j_call: TRBJ2-1; clone_size: .; cdr3_aa: CAWRRTSAYVSYNEQFF; cdr3_nt: TGTGCCTGGAGAAGGACTAGCGCCTATGTCTCCTACAATGAGCAGTTCTTC
d_call: .; v_call: TRBV12-3/TRBV12-4; j_call: TRBJ2-4; clone_size: once; cdr3_aa: CASSLGGGAIQYF; cdr3_nt: TGTGCCAGCAGTTTAGGAGGGGGGGCGATTCAGTACTTC
d_call: TRBD1; v_call: TRBV2; j_call: TRBJ2-6; clone_size: .; cdr3_aa: CASTVDRAGANVLTF; cdr3_nt: TGTGCCAGCACCGTGGACAGGGCTGGGGCCAACGTCCTGACTTTC
d_call: TRBD1; v_call: TRBV5-1; j_call: TRBJ1-4; clone_size: .; cdr3_aa: CASSLEGQWNEKLFF; cdr3_nt: TGCGCCAGCAGCCTCGAGGGACAGTGGAATGAAAAACTGTTTTTT
d_call: TRBD1; v_call: TRBV18; j_call: TRBJ2-7; clone_size: .; cdr3_aa: CASSPDRTYEQYF; cdr3_nt: TGTGCCAGCTCACCGGACAGGACCTACGAGCAGTACTTC
d_call: TRBD1; v_call: TRBV7-8; j_call: TRBJ2-2; clone_size: .; cdr3_aa: CASRGRGLTGELFF; cdr3_nt: TGTGCCAGCAGAGGAAGGGGGCTTACCGGGGAGCTGTTTTTT
d_call: .; v_call: TRBV18; j_call: TRBJ1-3; clone_size: .; cdr3_aa: CASSERASSGNTIYF; cdr3_nt: TGTGCCAGCTCCGAGAGGGCCTCTTCTGGAAACACCATATATTTT
d_call: .; v_call: TRBV18; j_call: TRBJ1-4; clone_size: .; cdr3_aa: CASSRLAPTTNEKLFF; cdr3_nt: TGTGCCAGCTCACGACTTGCACCCACAACTAATGAAAAACTGTTTTTT
d_call: TRBD1; v_call: TRBV25-1; j_call: TRBJ2-3; clone_size: .; cdr3_aa: CASSSPGGNTQYF; cdr3_nt: TGTGCCAGCAGTTCCCCAGGGGGCAATACGCAGTATTTT
d_call: .; v_call: TRBV7-9; j_call: TRBJ2-1; clone_size: many; cdr3_aa: CASSEDSYNEQFF; cdr3_nt: TGTGCCAGCAGTGAGGACAGTTACAATGAGCAGTTCTTC
d_call: TRBD2; v_call: TRBV9; j_call: TRBJ2-4; clone_size: .; cdr3_aa: CASSVGGGRLNIQYF; cdr3_nt: TGTGCCAGCAGCGTAGGAGGCGGGAGGTTAAACATTCAGTACTTC
d_call: TRBD2; v_call: TRBV5-6; j_call: TRBJ2-5; clone_size: .; cdr3_aa: CASSAGGRHQYF; cdr3_nt: TGTGCCAGCAGCGCGGGAGGGCGGCACCAGTACTTC
d_call: .; v_call: TRBV5-5; j_call: TRBJ1-6; clone_size: .; cdr3_aa: CASSLEADYNSPLHF; cdr3_nt: TGTGCCAGCAGCTTGGAGGCGGATTATAATTCACCCCTCCACTTT
d_call: .; v_call: TRBV5-1; j_call: TRBJ1-6; clone_size: .; cdr3_aa: CASTFDSNSPLHF; cdr3_nt: TGCGCCAGCACCTTCGACAGTAATTCACCCCTCCACTTT
d_call: .; v_call: TRBV25-1; j_call: TRBJ1-1; clone_size: .; cdr3_aa: CASSEGAYRETEAFF; cdr3_nt: TGTGCCAGCAGTGAAGGGGCCTACAGGGAAACTGAAGCTTTCTTT
d_call: TRBD2; v_call: TRBV6-2/TRBV6-3; j_call: TRBJ2-1; clone_size: .; cdr3_aa: CASSSGGRAVYNEQFF; cdr3_nt: TGTGCCAGCAGTTCCGGTGGGAGGGCGGTCTACAATGAGCAGTTCTTC
d_call: TRBD2; v_call: TRBV27; j_call: TRBJ2-2; clone_size: .; cdr3_aa: CASSHRASGRVSGELFF; cdr3_nt: TGTGCCAGCAGTCATCGCGCTAGCGGGAGAGTTTCCGGGGAGCTGTTTTTT
d_call: .; v_call: TRBV11-2; j_call: TRBJ2-5; clone_size: .; cdr3_aa: CASSNYGGPQETQYF; cdr3_nt: TGTGCCAGCAGCAACTACGGGGGACCCCAAGAGACCCAGTACTTC
d_call: .; v_call: TRBV6-1; j_call: TRBJ2-1; clone_size: .; cdr3_aa: CASSEARVGEFF; cdr3_nt: TGTGCCAGCAGTGAAGCCCGGGTAGGAGAGTTCTTC
d_call: .; v_call: TRBV7-2; j_call: TRBJ2-7; clone_size: .; cdr3_aa: CASSLHYEQYF; cdr3_nt: TGTGCCAGCAGCTTACACTACGAGCAGTACTTC
d_call: TRBD1; v_call: TRBV7-3; j_call: TRBJ2-5; clone_size: .; cdr3_aa: CASSSGQGVGETQYF; cdr3_nt: TGTGCCAGCAGCTCAGGACAGGGAGTAGGGGAGACCCAGTACTTC
d_call: TRBD1; v_call: TRBV7-9; j_call: TRBJ1-2; clone_size: .; cdr3_aa: CASSPNGDRGLWGYTF; cdr3_nt: TGTGCCAGCAGCCCTAACGGAGACAGGGGGCTATGGGGCTACACCTTC
d_call: .; v_call: TRBV7-2; j_call: TRBJ2-7; clone_size: .; cdr3_aa: CASSSSVSYEQYF; cdr3_nt: TGTGCCAGCAGCTCCTCAGTCTCCTACGAGCAGTACTTC
d_call: TRBD2; v_call: TRBV7-9; j_call: TRBJ2-1; clone_size: .; cdr3_aa: CASSFWRETYNEQFF; cdr3_nt: TGTGCCAGCAGCTTCTGGCGGGAGACCTACAATGAGCAGTTCTTC
d_call: TRBD2; v_call: TRBV27; j_call: TRBJ2-3; clone_size: .; cdr3_aa: CASSLSLAGGEDTQYF; cdr3_nt: TGTGCCAGCAGTTTATCGCTAGCGGGAGGTGAAGATACGCAGTATTTT
d_call: .; v_call: TRBV4-2; j_call: TRBJ1-2; clone_size: .; cdr3_aa: CASSQSRGVNYGYTF; cdr3_nt: TGTGCCAGCAGCCAATCTCGAGGAGTTAACTATGGCTACACCTTC
d_call: .; v_call: TRBV3-1/TRBV3-2; j_call: TRBJ1-6; clone_size: .; cdr3_aa: CASSQEGGSPLHF; cdr3_nt: TGTGCCAGCAGCCAAGAAGGAGGTTCACCCCTCCACTTT
d_call: TRBD1; v_call: TRBV27; j_call: TRBJ2-7; clone_size: few; cdr3_aa: CASLSWDRGTYEQYF; cdr3_nt: TGTGCCAGCCTTAGCTGGGACAGGGGGACCTACGAGCAGTACTTC
d_call: TRBD1; v_call: TRBV11-2; j_call: TRBJ1-2; clone_size: .; cdr3_aa: CASSLTVFGQVGYGYTF; cdr3_nt: TGTGCCAGCAGCCTTACCGTCTTCGGACAGGTGGGCTATGGCTACACCTTC
d_call: TRBD2; v_call: TRBV12-5; j_call: TRBJ2-3; clone_size: .; cdr3_aa: CASGLVAGTDTQYF; cdr3_nt: TGTGCTAGTGGTTTGGTAGCGGGGACAGATACGCAGTATTTT
d_call: TRBD2; v_call: TRBV27; j_call: TRBJ2-5; clone_size: few; cdr3_aa: CASGGGRGQETQYF; cdr3_nt: TGTGCCAGCGGCGGGGGGCGGGGTCAGGAGACCCAGTACTTC
d_call: TRBD1; v_call: TRBV5-1; j_call: TRBJ1-6; clone_size: .; cdr3_aa: CASSQIWDRGTSPLHF; cdr3_nt: TGCGCCAGCAGCCAGATATGGGACAGGGGGACTTCACCCCTCCACTTT
d_call: .; v_call: TRBV7-3; j_call: TRBJ2-6; clone_size: .; cdr3_aa: CASSLRGPGQIGANVLTF; cdr3_nt: TGTGCCAGCAGCTTAAGGGGCCCGGGTCAGATTGGGGCCAACGTCCTGACTTTC
d_call: .; v_call: TRBV18; j_call: TRBJ2-7; clone_size: few; cdr3_aa: CASSPPGRGSYEQYF; cdr3_nt: TGTGCCAGCTCACCACCGGGGCGGGGATCCTACGAGCAGTACTTC
d_call: .; v_call: TRBV7-8; j_call: TRBJ1-1; clone_size: .; cdr3_aa: CASSFPRAEAFF; cdr3_nt: TGTGCCAGCAGCTTCCCGAGGGCTGAAGCTTTCTTT
d_call: TRBD1; v_call: TRBV6-5; j_call: TRBJ1-1; clone_size: .; cdr3_aa: CASHRGMNTEAFF; cdr3_nt: TGTGCCAGCCACAGGGGGATGAACACTGAAGCTTTCTTT
d_call: .; v_call: TRBV9; j_call: TRBJ2-5; clone_size: .; cdr3_aa: CASSVGTIQETQYF; cdr3_nt: TGTGCCAGCAGCGTAGGAACTATCCAAGAGACCCAGTACTTC
d_call: .; v_call: TRBV9; j_call: TRBJ2-1; clone_size: once; cdr3_aa: CASDSGLSGNEQFF; cdr3_nt: TGTGCCAGCGATAGCGGATTATCGGGCAATGAGCAGTTCTTC
d_call: TRBD1; v_call: TRBV7-9; j_call: TRBJ1-2; clone_size: .; cdr3_aa: CASSTSGQFYGYTF; cdr3_nt: TGTGCCAGCAGCACTTCGGGACAGTTCTATGGCTACACCTTC
d_call: TRBD2; v_call: TRBV10-2; j_call: TRBJ2-1; clone_size: once; cdr3_aa: CASRLADNEQFF; cdr3_nt: TGCGCCAGTCGCCTAGCGGACAATGAGCAGTTCTTC
d_call: .; v_call: TRBV11-1; j_call: TRBJ1-2; clone_size: few; cdr3_aa: CASSLATPGGNYGYTF; cdr3_nt: TGTGCCAGCAGCTTAGCCACCCCAGGTGGTAACTATGGCTACACCTTC
d_call: .; v_call: TRBV9; j_call: TRBJ2-2; clone_size: .; cdr3_aa: CASSVADRSTGELFF; cdr3_nt: TGTGCCAGCAGCGTAGCAGACAGGAGCACCGGGGAGCTGTTTTTT
d_call: TRBD2; v_call: TRBV19; j_call: TRBJ2-1; clone_size: .; cdr3_aa: CASSNIAGGRDNEQFF; cdr3_nt: TGTGCCAGTAGTAACATAGCGGGAGGGCGGGACAATGAGCAGTTCTTC
d_call: TRBD1; v_call: TRBV5-1; j_call: TRBJ1-1; clone_size: .; cdr3_aa: CASSKGTVNTEAFF; cdr3_nt: TGCGCCAGCAGCAAGGGGACAGTCAACACTGAAGCTTTCTTT
d_call: .; v_call: TRBV6-5; j_call: TRBJ1-2; clone_size: few; cdr3_aa: CANAGRVYTF; cdr3_nt: TGTGCCAACGCCGGCAGGGTGTACACCTTC
d_call: TRBD1; v_call: TRBV7-8; j_call: TRBJ1-5; clone_size: few; cdr3_aa: CASRSPGGDQPQHF; cdr3_nt: TGTGCCAGCAGATCACCAGGGGGCGATCAGCCCCAGCATTTT
d_call: TRBD2; v_call: TRBV6-5; j_call: TRBJ2-3; clone_size: .; cdr3_aa: CASGGTSVTDTQYF; cdr3_nt: TGTGCCAGCGGAGGGACTAGCGTTACAGATACGCAGTATTTT
d_call: .; v_call: TRBV27; j_call: TRBJ1-5; clone_size: .; cdr3_aa: CASSLERQPQHF; cdr3_nt: TGTGCCAGCAGTTTAGAGAGGCAGCCCCAGCATTTT
d_call: .; v_call: TRBV19; j_call: TRBJ1-6; clone_size: .; cdr3_aa: CASRTFGRGSPLHF; cdr3_nt: TGTGCCAGTAGGACGTTTGGCAGGGGTTCCCCCCTCCACTTT
d_call: .; v_call: TRBV15; j_call: TRBJ1-2; clone_size: .; cdr3_aa: CATSRDGVGGRNYGYTF; cdr3_nt: TGTGCCACCAGCAGAGATGGGGTTGGAGGGCGAAACTATGGCTACACCTTC
d_call: TRBD2; v_call: TRBV7-2; j_call: TRBJ2-2; clone_size: few; cdr3_aa: CASRGSGRLAGELFF; cdr3_nt: TGTGCCAGCAGGGGGAGCGGGAGGTTGGCCGGGGAGCTGTTTTTT
d_call: .; v_call: TRBV27; j_call: TRBJ2-3; clone_size: .; cdr3_aa: CASSFGAGVADTQYF; cdr3_nt: TGTGCCAGCAGTTTCGGTGCAGGGGTGGCAGATACGCAGTATTTT
d_call: TRBD1; v_call: TRBV19; j_call: TRBJ1-5; clone_size: .; cdr3_aa: CASSETGNHQPQHF; cdr3_nt: TGTGCCAGTAGTGAGACAGGGAATCATCAGCCCCAGCATTTT
d_call: .; v_call: TRBV4-2; j_call: TRBJ2-7; clone_size: .; cdr3_aa: CASSSRQASAYEQYF; cdr3_nt: TGTGCCAGCAGCTCCCGACAGGCCTCAGCCTACGAGCAGTACTTC